Below are 14 T cell receptor beta chains sequenced from a single sample in a study of blood T cell repertoires in COVID-19. Repertoires were generated with immunoSEQ multiplex PCR, while TCRdb's copy carries only in-frame clones and drops some. The sample lists about 280,000 clones; roughly 90% were seen once. Specimen: peripheral blood. These receptors were obtained from a man younger than 35 with active or convalescent COVID-19.

The gene calls are TRBV7-2 and TRBJ1-4, with 7 bases aligning to TRBD1. Trimming removed 5 bases from V and 8 bases from J; junction bases left unmatched: 5. Germline CDR1 SGHTA, CDR2 FQGNSA. This CDR3 comprises 13 residues. The CDR3 sequence: CASSVGQVEKLFF. CDR3 nucleotide sequence: TGTGCCAGCAGCGTCGGACAGGTAGAAAAACTGTTTTTT. The variable domain in full, with the rest retrieved from reference TRBV7-2 and TRBJ1-4, is GAGVSQSPSNKVTEKGKDVELRCDPISGHTALYWYRQSLGQGLEFLIYFQGNSAPDKSGLPSDRFSAERTGGSVSTLTIQRTQQEDSAVYLCASSVGQVEKLFFGSGTQLSVL.

A single count supports this clone. The V call is TRBV27, the J call TRBJ2-5; 14 bases match TRBD2. CDR3 length equals 19 residues. V trimming: 6 bases; J trimming: 7 bases; junction bases outside the gene matches: 19. The germline V gene has CDR1 MNHEY and CDR2 SMNVEV (reference sequence). CDR3 in amino acids: CASRGPFGLAGGLEGTQYF. CDR3 DNA: TGTGCCAGCAGGGGGCCCTTTGGACTAGCGGGGGGCTTGGAAGGGACCCAGTACTTC.

The chain links TRBV27 to TRBJ2-1; D is unclear. From germline, CDR1 is MNHEY and CDR2 SMNVEV (reference sequence). The CDR3 contains 15 residues. With 3 bases removed from V and 6 bases from J, the gap between germline ends came to 15 bases. In DNA form, the CDR3 reads TGTGCCAGCAGTTTCAATAGTTTCGGTGGCAATGAGCAGTTCTTC. Translated: CASSFNSFGGNEQFF.

J is TRBJ1-5 and V is TRBV6-2 or TRBV6-3; D is unclear. The CDR3 extends over 20 amino acids. Germline V gene sequence: CDR1 MNHEY, CDR2 SVGEGT. Trimming took 2 bases from V and 1 from J, leaving 24 bases between them. The CDR3 sequence is CASSYDVTQPLFRSNQPQHF. Written as DNA, the CDR3 is TGTGCCAGCAGTTACGATGTTACCCAACCCCTTTTCAGGAGCAATCAGCCCCAGCATTTT.

The sample holds a few counts of this clone. The V gene is TRBV7-9, the J gene TRBJ2-2, with D maybe TRBD2 (6 bases). V lost 3 bases and J lost 3, with 8 bases in between. Germline V gene data show CDR1 as SEHNR and CDR2 as FQNEAQ (reference sequence). The CDR3 is 14 residues long. CDR3 coding DNA: TGTGCCAGCAGCTTCTGGGGGGACACCGGGGAGCTGTTTTTT. Translated: CASSFWGDTGELFF.

The J gene is TRBJ1-5, the V gene TRBV7-8, with 9 bases aligning to TRBD1. Germline V gene sequence: CDR1 SGHVS, CDR2 FQNEAQ. J lost 6 bases, V lost 1 base, and 7 bases had no gene match. The CDR3 length is 16 residues. The CDR3 nucleotides are TGTGCCAGCAGCTTAGGCCGGGACAGGGCGGGTCAGCCCCAGCATTTT. It encodes CASSLGRDRAGQPQHF.

This clone has only one observation. This chain uses TRBV7-9 with TRBJ1-4; the D gene is possibly TRBD1 (5 bases). This CDR3 region has 16 residues. V lost 1 base to trimming and J lost 7 bases, with 16 bases between them. Germline lookup yields CDR1 SEHNR and CDR2 FQNEAQ (reference sequence). The CDR3 sequence: CASSLGEQGLLEKLFF. The DNA for the CDR3 is TGTGCCAGCAGCTTAGGCGAGCAGGGACTTCTTGAAAAACTGTTTTTT.

The V call is TRBV6-5, the J call TRBJ2-7; 7 positions match TRBD1. After removal of 6 bases from V and 2 bases from J, the junction contained 10 bases not matched to a gene. There are 15 residues in the CDR3. Germline loops: CDR1 MNHEY, CDR2 SVGAGI. This chain's CDR3 is CASSPTVGTAYEQYF. As DNA, the CDR3 is TGTGCCAGCAGCCCCACGGTCGGGACAGCCTACGAGCAGTACTTC.

V gene TRBV5-6 combines with J gene TRBJ1-1, with a tentative D call TRBD1 (5 bases). CDR1 is SGHDT and CDR2 is YYEEEE in the germline V gene. CDR3 length: 14 residues. Trimming removed 0 bases from V and 6 bases from J, with 12 bases in between. CDR3 bases: TGTGCCAGCAGCTTGGAAGGGGTTCGCGCTGAAGCTTTCTTT. Translating gives CASSLEGVRAEAFF.

The CDR3: CASSPQEGATIYEQYF. The DNA for the CDR3 is TGTGCCAGCAGCCCACAGGAGGGGGCCACGATTTACGAGCAGTACTTC. The genes are TRBV11-2 and TRBJ2-7; D may be TRBD1 (7 bases). The CDR3 has 16 amino acids. Trimming stripped 5 bases from V and 4 bases from J, with 21 bases between. Germline CDR1 is SGHAT and CDR2 is FQNNGV.

The genes are TRBV7-6 and TRBJ1-1; 10 nucleotides agree with TRBD1. CDR1 and CDR2 from the germline V gene are SGHVS and FNYEAQ. After removal of 5 bases from V and 5 bases from J, the junction contained 8 bases not matched to a gene. This CDR3 contains 15 residues. In nucleotides, the CDR3 is TGTGCCAGCAGCCAACCCGACAGGGGGCTGACTGAAGCTTTCTTT. Amino acids: CASSQPDRGLTEAFF.

This clone is a singleton in its sample. V is TRBV9 and J is TRBJ2-7; D is possibly TRBD2 (5 bases). CDR1 and CDR2 (germline): SGDLS, YYNGEE. V was cut by 4 bases and J by 2 bases, with 22 bases left in between. The CDR3 contains 17 residues. CDR3 nucleotides: TGTGCCAGCAGCCGGCGGGCCCAAGGTATTGAAACCTACGAGCAGTACTTC. It encodes CASSRRAQGIETYEQYF.

This chain connects TRBV5-6 to TRBJ2-7, with no clear D. The V gene's germline CDR1 is SGHDT and CDR2 YYEEEE. Trimming pared 1 base from V and 6 bases from J, leaving 11 bases between. The CDR3 has 13 residues. CDR3 nucleotides: TGTGCCAGCAGCTTGTTTGGAGCCTTCGAGCAGTACTTC. It yields the protein CASSLFGAFEQYF. Using reference TRBV5-6 and TRBJ2-7 for the parts outside the CDR3, the full variable domain is DAGVTQSPTHLIKTRGQQVTLRCSPKSGHDTVSWYQQALGQGPQFIFQYYEEEERQRGNFPDRFSGHQFPNYSSELNVNALLLGDSALYLCASSLFGAFEQYFGPGTRLTVT.

V gene TRBV19 combines with J gene TRBJ2-1; weak D call: TRBD2 (6 bases). V lost 6 bases and J 10 bases, leaving 16 bases between the germline ends. Germline values: CDR1 LNHDA, CDR2 SQIVND (reference sequence). CDR3 length: 13 residues. The CDR3 sequence: CASRGGPAGEQFF. The CDR3 region has the DNA TGTGCCAGTAGGGGGGGACCCGCCGGGGAGCAGTTCTTC.